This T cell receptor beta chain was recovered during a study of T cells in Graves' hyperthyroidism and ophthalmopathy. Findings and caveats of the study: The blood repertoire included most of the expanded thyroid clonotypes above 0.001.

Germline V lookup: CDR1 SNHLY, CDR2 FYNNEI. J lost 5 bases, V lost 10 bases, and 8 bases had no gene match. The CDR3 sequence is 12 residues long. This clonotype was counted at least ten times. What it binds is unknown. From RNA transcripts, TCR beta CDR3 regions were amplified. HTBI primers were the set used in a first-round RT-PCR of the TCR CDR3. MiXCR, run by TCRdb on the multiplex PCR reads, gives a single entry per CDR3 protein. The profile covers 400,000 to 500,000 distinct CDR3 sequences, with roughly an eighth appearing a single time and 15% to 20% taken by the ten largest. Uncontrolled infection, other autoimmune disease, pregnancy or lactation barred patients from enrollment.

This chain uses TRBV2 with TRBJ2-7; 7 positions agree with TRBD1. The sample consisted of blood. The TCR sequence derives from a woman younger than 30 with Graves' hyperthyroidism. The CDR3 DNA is TGTGCCACCACCGGTGACAGGGACGAGCAGTACGTC. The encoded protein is CATTGDRDEQYV.